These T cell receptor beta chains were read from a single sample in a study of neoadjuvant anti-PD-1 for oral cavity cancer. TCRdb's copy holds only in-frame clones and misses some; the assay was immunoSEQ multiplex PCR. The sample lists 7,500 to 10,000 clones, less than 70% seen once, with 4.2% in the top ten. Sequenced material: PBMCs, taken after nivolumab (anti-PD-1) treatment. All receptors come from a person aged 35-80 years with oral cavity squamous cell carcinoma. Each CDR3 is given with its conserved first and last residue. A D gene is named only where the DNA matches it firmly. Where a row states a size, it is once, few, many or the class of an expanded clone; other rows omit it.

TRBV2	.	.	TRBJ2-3	TGTGCCAGCAGTCTGGGGGGCACAGATACGCAGTATTTT	CASSLGGTDTQYF
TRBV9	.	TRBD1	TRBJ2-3	TGTGCCAGCAGCGTAGGGGACAGGGCGCACACGCAGTATTTT	CASSVGDRAHTQYF
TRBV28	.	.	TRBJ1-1	TGTGCCAGCAGAACTGGACAGTACACTGAAGCTTTCTTT	CASRTGQYTEAFF
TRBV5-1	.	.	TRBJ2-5	TGCGCCAGCAGCCTCCGGACTGGAAACCAAGAGACCCAGTACTTC	CASSLRTGNQETQYF
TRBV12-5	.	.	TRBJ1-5	TGTGCTAGTGCCCTTGACCTGGGCTACAATCAGCCCCAGCATTTT	CASALDLGYNQPQHF
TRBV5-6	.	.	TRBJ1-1	TGTGCCAGCAGCTTGGGCAAAGACACTGAAGCTTTCTTT	CASSLGKDTEAFF
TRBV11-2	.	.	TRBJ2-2	TGTGCCAGCAGCTTAAAGGCAAGGATTAACACCGGGGAGCTGTTTTTT	CASSLKARINTGELFF
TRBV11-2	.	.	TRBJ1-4	TGTGCCAGCAGCTTCGACAGAAACCTTAAACTGTTTTTT	CASSFDRNLKLFF
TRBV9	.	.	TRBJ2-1	TGTGCCAGCAGCGTAGCTAGTGGTGGGGCCAGCTCCTACAATGAGCAGTTCTTC	CASSVASGGASSYNEQFF
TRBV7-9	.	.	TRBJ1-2	TGTGCCAGCAGCTTAGAGACCGACAGCGATTACACCTTC	CASSLETDSDYTF
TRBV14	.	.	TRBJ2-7	TGTGCCAGCAGCCCCAGCTCCTACGAGCAGTACTTC	CASSPSSYEQYF
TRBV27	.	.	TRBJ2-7	TGTGCCAGCAGTCGGACGTATGGGATACACGAGCAGTACTTC	CASSRTYGIHEQYF
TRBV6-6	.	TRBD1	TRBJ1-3	TGTGCCAGCAGTCCCGGACAGGCTGTCTCTGGAAACACCATATATTTT	CASSPGQAVSGNTIYF
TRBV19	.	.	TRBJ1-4	TGTGCCACCTCACTTCGATCCGACCCGGTGGGCTTTAATGAAAAACTGTTTTTT	CATSLRSDPVGFNEKLFF
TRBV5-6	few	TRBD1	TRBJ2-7	TGTGCCAGCAGCTTTGGGGACAGGGGCACCGAGCAGTACTTC	CASSFGDRGTEQYF
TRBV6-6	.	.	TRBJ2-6	TGTGCCAGCAGTTACGAGCCCAGCTCTGGGGCCAACGTCCTGACTTTC	CASSYEPSSGANVLTF
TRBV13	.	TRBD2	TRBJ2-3	TGTGCCAGCAGATTTAGACTAGCGGGGTTTGATACGCAGTATTTT	CASRFRLAGFDTQYF
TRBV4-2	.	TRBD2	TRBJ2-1	TGTGCCAGCAGCCCTCATTCGTTAGCGGGATCGTACAATGAGCAGTTCTTC	CASSPHSLAGSYNEQFF
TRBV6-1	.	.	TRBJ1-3	TGTGCCACTGCGACAGCCTCAGGAAACACCATATATTTT	CATATASGNTIYF
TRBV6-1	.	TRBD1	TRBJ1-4	TGTGCCAGCAGGGATACGGGACAGGATCATGAAAAACTGTTTTTT	CASRDTGQDHEKLFF
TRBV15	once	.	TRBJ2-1	TGTGCCACCAGCAGACTAGCGGAGCAGTTCTTC	CATSRLAEQFF
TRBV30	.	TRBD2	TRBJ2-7	TGTGCCTGGAAAGGGCGGGAGCCATTTGTCGAGCAGTACTTC	CAWKGREPFVEQYF
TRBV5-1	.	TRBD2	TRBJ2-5	TGCGCCAGCAGCTTGGCCGGGACTAGCGGGGGAAAAGAGACCCAGTACTTC	CASSLAGTSGGKETQYF
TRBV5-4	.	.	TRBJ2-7	TGTGCCAGCAGCTTGGGTGGCGGGGCGACCTACGAGCAGTACTTC	CASSLGGGATYEQYF
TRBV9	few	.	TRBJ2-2	TGTGCCAGCAGCGCCTCTTCGGTGATCGGGGAGCTGTTTTTT	CASSASSVIGELFF
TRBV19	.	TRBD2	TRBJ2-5	TGTGCCAGTACAAGCGGGGGGATTTACCAAGAGACCCAGTACTTC	CASTSGGIYQETQYF